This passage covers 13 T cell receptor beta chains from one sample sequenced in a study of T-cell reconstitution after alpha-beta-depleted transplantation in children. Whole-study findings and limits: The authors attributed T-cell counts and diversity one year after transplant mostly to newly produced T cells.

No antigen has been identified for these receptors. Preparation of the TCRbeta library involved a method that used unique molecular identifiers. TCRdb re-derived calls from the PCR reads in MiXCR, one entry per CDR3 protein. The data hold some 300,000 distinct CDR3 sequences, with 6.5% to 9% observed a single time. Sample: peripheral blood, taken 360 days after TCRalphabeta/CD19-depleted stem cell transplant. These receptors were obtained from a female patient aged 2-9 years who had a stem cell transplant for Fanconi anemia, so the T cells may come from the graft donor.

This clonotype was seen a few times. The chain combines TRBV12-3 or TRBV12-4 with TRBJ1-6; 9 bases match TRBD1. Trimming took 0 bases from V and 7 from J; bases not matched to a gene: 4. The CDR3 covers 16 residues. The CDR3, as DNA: TGTGCCAGCAGTTTAGCTACAGGGGGCTGGAATTCACCCCTCCACTTT. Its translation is CASSLATGGWNSPLHF.

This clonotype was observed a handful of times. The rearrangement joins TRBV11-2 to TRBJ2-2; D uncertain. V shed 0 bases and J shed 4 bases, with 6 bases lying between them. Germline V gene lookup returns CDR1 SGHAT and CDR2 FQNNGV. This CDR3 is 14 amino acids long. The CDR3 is CASSLDRTTGELFF. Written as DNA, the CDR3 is TGTGCCAGCAGCTTAGATCGGACCACCGGGGAGCTGTTTTTT. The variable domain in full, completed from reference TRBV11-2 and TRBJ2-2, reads EAGVAQSPRYKIIEKRQSVAFWCNPISGHATLYWYQQILGQGPKLLIQFQNNGVVDDSQLPKDRFSAERLKGVDSTLKIQPAKLEDSAVYLCASSLDRTTGELFFGEGSRLTVL.

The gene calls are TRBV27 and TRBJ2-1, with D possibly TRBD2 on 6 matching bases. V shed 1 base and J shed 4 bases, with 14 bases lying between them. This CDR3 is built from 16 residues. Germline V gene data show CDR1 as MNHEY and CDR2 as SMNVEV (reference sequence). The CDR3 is CASSLLGGSGYNEQFF. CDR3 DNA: TGTGCCAGCAGTTTATTGGGGGGTAGTGGGTACAATGAGCAGTTCTTC.

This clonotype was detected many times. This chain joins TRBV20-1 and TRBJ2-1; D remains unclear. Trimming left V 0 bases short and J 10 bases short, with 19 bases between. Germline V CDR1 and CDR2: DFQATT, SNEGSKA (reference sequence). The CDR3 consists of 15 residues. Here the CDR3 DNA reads TGCAGTGCTAGAGACCCTCTTGCCAGTCGGTGGGAGCAGTTCTTC. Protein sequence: CSARDPLASRWEQFF.

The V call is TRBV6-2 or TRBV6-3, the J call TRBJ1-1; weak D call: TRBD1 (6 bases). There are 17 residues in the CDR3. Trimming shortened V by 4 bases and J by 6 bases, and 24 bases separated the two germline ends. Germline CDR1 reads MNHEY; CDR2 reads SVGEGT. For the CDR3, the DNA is TGTGCCAGCAGTTCCTTAATCCCTAAACAGGGTCACCCTGAAGCTTTCTTT. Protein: CASSSLIPKQGHPEAFF.

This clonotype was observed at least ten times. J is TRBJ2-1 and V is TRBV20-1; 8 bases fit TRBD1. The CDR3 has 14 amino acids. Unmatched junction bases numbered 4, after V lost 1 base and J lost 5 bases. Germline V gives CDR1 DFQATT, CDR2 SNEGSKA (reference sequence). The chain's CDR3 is CSARGRTGNNEQFF. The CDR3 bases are TGCAGTGCTAGAGGACGGACAGGGAACAATGAGCAGTTCTTC.

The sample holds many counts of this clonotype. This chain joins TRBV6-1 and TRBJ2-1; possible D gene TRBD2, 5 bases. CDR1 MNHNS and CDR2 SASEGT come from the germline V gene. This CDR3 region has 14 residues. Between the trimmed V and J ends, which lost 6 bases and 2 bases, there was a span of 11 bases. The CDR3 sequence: CASRRTQTYNEQFF. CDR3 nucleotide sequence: TGTGCCAGCAGGAGGACTCAGACCTACAATGAGCAGTTCTTC.

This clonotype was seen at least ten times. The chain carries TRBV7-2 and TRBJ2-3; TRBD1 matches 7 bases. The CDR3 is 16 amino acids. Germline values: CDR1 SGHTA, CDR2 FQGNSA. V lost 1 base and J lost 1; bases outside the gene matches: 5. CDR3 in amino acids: CASSLEGTVGTDTQYF. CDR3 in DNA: TGTGCCAGCAGCTTAGAAGGGACAGTGGGCACAGATACGCAGTATTTT.

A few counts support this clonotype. The CDR3 nucleotides read TGTGCCAGCAGTCCCTCAGGGGTGACTGGGGCCAACGTCCTGACTTTC. Translated: CASSPSGVTGANVLTF. This chain connects TRBV6-2 or TRBV6-3 to TRBJ2-6; D is perhaps TRBD1 (6 bases). From germline, CDR1 is MNHEY and CDR2 SVGEGT. The CDR3 is made up of 16 amino acids. V dropped 5 bases and J dropped 2 bases, with 13 bases sitting between them.

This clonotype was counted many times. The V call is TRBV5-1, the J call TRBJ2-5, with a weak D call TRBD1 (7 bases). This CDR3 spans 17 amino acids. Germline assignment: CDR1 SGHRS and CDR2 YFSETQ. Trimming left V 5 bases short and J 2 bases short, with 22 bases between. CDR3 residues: CASRRTGGVRGQETQYF. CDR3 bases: TGCGCCAGCAGGAGGACAGGCGGGGTGAGGGGGCAAGAGACCCAGTACTTC. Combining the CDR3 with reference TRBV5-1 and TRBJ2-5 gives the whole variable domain KAGVTQTPRYLIKTRGQQVTLSCSPISGHRSVSWYQQTPGQGLQFLFEYFSETQRNKGNFPGRFSGRQFSNSRSEMNVSTLELGDSALYLCASRRTGGVRGQETQYFGPGTRLLVL.

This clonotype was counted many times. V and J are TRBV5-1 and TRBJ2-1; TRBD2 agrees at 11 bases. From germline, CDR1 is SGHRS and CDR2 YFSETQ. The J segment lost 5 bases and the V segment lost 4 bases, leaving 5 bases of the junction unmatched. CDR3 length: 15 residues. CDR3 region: CASSPGLAVDNEQFF. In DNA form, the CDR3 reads TGCGCCAGCAGCCCGGGACTAGCGGTTGACAATGAGCAGTTCTTC.

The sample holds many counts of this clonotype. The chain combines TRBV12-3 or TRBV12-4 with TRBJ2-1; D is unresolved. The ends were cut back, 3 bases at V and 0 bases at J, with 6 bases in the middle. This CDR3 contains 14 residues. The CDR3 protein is CASSFYSSYNEQFF. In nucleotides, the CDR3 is TGTGCCAGCAGTTTTTATAGCTCCTACAATGAGCAGTTCTTC.

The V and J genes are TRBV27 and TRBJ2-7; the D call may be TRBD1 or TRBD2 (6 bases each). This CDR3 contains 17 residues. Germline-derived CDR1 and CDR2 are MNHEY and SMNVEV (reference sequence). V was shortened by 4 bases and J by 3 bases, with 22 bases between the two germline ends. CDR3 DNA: TGTGCCAGCAGTTCATCTCCCCGGTGGGGGGCCGACTACGAGCAGTACTTC. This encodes CASSSSPRWGADYEQYF.